This T cell receptor (beta chain) originates from a study of T cell responses to AZD1222 COVID-19 vaccine. The study's findings and limits: Spike-specific TCR breadth rose after two AZD1222 doses, and depth rose as well.

Sequencing used immunoSEQ multiplex PCR; TCRdb keeps in-frame clones, though not all of them. The repertoire has about 130,000 clones, approximately 85% of them found once; the top ten carry around 4.4%. Remarks on this clone: Its antigen is unidentified.

Pooling of second doses given at about 4 or about 12 weeks was done. The sample here was peripheral blood, taken 28 days after the second AZD1222 dose. This receptor was taken from an adult who received the AZD1222 COVID-19 vaccine.

The DNA for the CDR3 is TGTGCCAGCAGTTTTAGTCAGCCAGGCGGGGATTCACCCCTCCACTTT. Encoded protein: CASSFSQPGGDSPLHF. The chain is built from TRBV28 and TRBJ1-6; no definite D call. Trimming pared 3 bases from V and 8 bases from J, leaving 17 bases between. Per the germline V gene, CDR1 is MDHEN and CDR2 is SYDVKM. CDR3 length: 16 residues.